These 21 T cell receptor beta chains share one sample of origin, sequenced in a study of T cell responses to AZD1222 COVID-19 vaccine. The table came from immunoSEQ multiplex PCR; TCRdb's copy has only in-frame clones and leaves some out. Counted here are about 130,000 clones, roughly 89% occurring once; the ten biggest clones make up 0.85% to 1.2%. The material sequenced was peripheral blood, taken 28 days after the second AZD1222 dose. These receptors originate from an adult who received the AZD1222 COVID-19 vaccine.

The J gene is TRBJ1-4, the V gene TRBV16, with D possibly TRBD1 on 6 matching bases. Germline-derived CDR1 and CDR2 are KGHSY and FQNENV. The CDR3 has 17 residues. With 0 bases removed from V and 2 bases from J, the gap between germline ends came to 13 bases. The CDR3 sequence is CASSQSTGGATNEKLFF. The CDR3 DNA is TGTGCCAGCAGCCAATCGACCGGGGGCGCGACTAATGAAAAACTGTTTTTT.

This chain connects TRBV6-6 to TRBJ1-4; TRBD1 might be the D (5 bases). In germline, CDR1 is MNHNY, CDR2 SVGAGI (reference sequence). The V end was cut by 5 bases, the J end by 7 bases, with 8 bases between. The CDR3 has 12 residues. The CDR3 sequence: CASSRGGEKLFF. The CDR3 DNA sequence: TGTGCCAGCAGTAGGGGCGGTGAAAAACTGTTTTTT.

V is TRBV20-1 and J is TRBJ2-3, with 11 bases aligning to TRBD2. The CDR3 covers 14 residues. Germline V gene lookup returns CDR1 DFQATT and CDR2 SNEGSKA (reference sequence). Losses at the gene ends were 3 bases for V and 3 bases for J; bases not matched to a gene: 2. The CDR3 region has the DNA TGCAGTGCTAGTCTAGCGGGAGGAACAGATACGCAGTATTTT. It codes for CSASLAGGTDTQYF.

The V and J genes are TRBV6-2 or TRBV6-3 and TRBJ1-1, with 9 bases fitting TRBD1. V was pared by 0 bases and J by 5 bases, with 7 bases of the junction left unmatched. Germline assignment: CDR1 MNHEY and CDR2 SVGEGT. The CDR3 is 16 residues long. Here the CDR3 DNA reads TGTGCCAGCAGTTACTCGAGGGACAGGGTTAAGACTGAAGCTTTCTTT. The encoded protein is CASSYSRDRVKTEAFF.

V is TRBV9 and J is TRBJ1-4; D perhaps matches TRBD1 (5 bases). CDR1 and CDR2 (germline): SGDLS, YYNGEE. This CDR3 contains 15 residues. Trimming took off 0 bases at V and 4 bases at J, with 10 bases between the two ends. Written as DNA, the CDR3 is TGTGCCAGCAGCGTAGGGGGGAGACTTAATGAAAAACTGTTTTTT. It is translated as CASSVGGRLNEKLFF.

The gene calls are TRBV5-1 and TRBJ2-1; 8 nucleotides line up with TRBD2. This CDR3 has 15 residues. Germline-derived CDR1 and CDR2 are SGHRS and YFSETQ. V trimming: 5 bases; J trimming: 8 bases; junction bases outside the gene matches: 12. CDR3 in amino acids: CASSRSGTRGDEQFF. CDR3 nucleotides: TGCGCCAGCAGTCGTAGCGGGACGAGGGGCGATGAGCAGTTCTTC.

The genes are TRBV28 and TRBJ2-7; 9 bases align to TRBD1. The ends lost 1 base at V and 0 bases at J; junction bases unmatched: 1. Per germline, CDR1 MDHEN and CDR2 SYDVKM. The CDR3 covers 15 residues. The CDR3 protein is CASSLLGQGSYEQYF. CDR3 bases: TGTGCCAGCAGTTTATTGGGACAGGGCTCCTACGAGCAGTACTTC.

The V and J genes are TRBV5-5 and TRBJ1-2, with D hard to call. CDR3 length: 14 amino acids. Trimming took off 0 bases at V and 1 base at J, with 7 bases between the two ends. Looked up from germline, CDR1 is SGHKS and CDR2 is YYEKEE (reference sequence). The CDR3 spells CASSLEQNNYGYTF. CDR3 bases: TGTGCCAGCAGCTTGGAACAGAATAACTATGGCTACACCTTC.

The V gene is TRBV7-2, the J gene TRBJ2-1; D is unclear. This CDR3 spans 12 amino acids. The germline gives CDR1 SGHTA, CDR2 FQGNSA. V lost 5 bases and J lost 10, with 12 bases in between. In DNA form, the CDR3 reads TGTGCCAGCAGCCGCTACTTGGGGGAGCAGTTCTTC. Its translation: CASSRYLGEQFF.

The V call is TRBV13, the J call TRBJ1-4; D unresolved. V was trimmed by 5 bases and J by 7 bases, leaving 14 bases between them. The germline V gene encodes CDR1 PRHDT and CDR2 FYEKMQ (reference sequence). The CDR3 consists of 14 residues. CDR3 in DNA: TGTGCCAGCAGCGTCGCGGCAGTCGGTGAAAAACTGTTTTTT. This codes for CASSVAAVGEKLFF.

The chain joins TRBV18 to TRBJ1-4; no definite D call. Germline CDR1 KGHSH, CDR2 LQKENI. Between the trimmed V and J ends, which lost 5 bases and 11 bases, there was a span of 15 bases. The CDR3 consists of 13 residues. The CDR3 loop is CASSSGPEGKLFF. The CDR3 DNA is TGTGCCAGCTCATCTGGGCCCGAAGGGAAACTGTTTTTT. The full variable domain, rest sourced from reference TRBV18 and TRBJ1-4, is NAGVMQNPRHLVRRRGQEARLRCSPMKGHSHVYWYRQLPEEGLKFMVYLQKENIIDESGMPKERFSAEFPKEGPSILRIQQVVRGDSAAYFCASSSGPEGKLFFGSGTQLSVL.

About this clone itself: The junction differs from germline at one of its ends, possibly a read error. The V gene is TRBV18, the J gene TRBJ1-1, with D perhaps matching TRBD1 (6 bases). CDR1 is KGHSH, CDR2 LQKENI, per germline. The CDR3 contains 13 residues. CDR3: CASTSRGRTEVFF. The CDR3 DNA is TGTGCCAGCACCTCCAGGGGTCGGACTGAAGTTTTCTTT.

The chain carries TRBV15 and TRBJ2-3; TRBD1 agrees at 9 bases. Germline V CDR1 and CDR2: LNHNV, YYDKDF (reference sequence). The junction had 9 bases not matched to a gene; V was cut back by 5 bases and J by 3 bases. There are 16 residues in the CDR3. The CDR3 sequence: CATSRDRARPTDTQYF. The CDR3 DNA reads as TGTGCCACCAGCCGGGACAGGGCGAGACCAACAGATACGCAGTATTTT.

The J gene is TRBJ2-2, the V gene TRBV5-1; 7 nucleotides line up with TRBD1. Germline lookup yields CDR1 SGHRS and CDR2 YFSETQ. Trimming took 1 base from V and 2 from J; bases not matched to a gene: 5. The CDR3 length is 16 residues. DNA for the CDR3: TGCGCCAGCAGCTTGACAGGGGTAAAAAACACCGGGGAGCTGTTTTTT. Translating it yields CASSLTGVKNTGELFF.

V and J are TRBV7-3 and TRBJ2-7; 7 positions agree with TRBD2. Germline V gene sequence: CDR1 SGHTA, CDR2 FQGTGA. The CDR3 loop spans 14 amino acids. V shed 1 base, J shed 5 bases, and the junction held 5 bases outside the gene matches. The CDR3 region has the DNA TGTGCCAGCAGCTTAAGCGGCGGGAGTAACGAGCAGTACTTC. It encodes CASSLSGGSNEQYF.

The rearrangement uses TRBV19 and TRBJ2-5; the D gene is possibly TRBD2 (6 bases). V was shortened by 5 bases and J by 0 bases, with 10 bases between the two germline ends. Germline V lookup: CDR1 LNHDA, CDR2 SQIVND (reference sequence). The CDR3 runs to 14 residues. The DNA of the CDR3 is TGTGCCAGTAGTCCCGGGGGTAACCAAGAGACCCAGTACTTC. Its protein product is CASSPGGNQETQYF.

The CDR3 DNA follows: TGTGCCAGCAGCCGGAAAGGCGGTAACACTGAAGCTTTCTTT. Amino acid sequence: CASSRKGGNTEAFF. The V and J genes are TRBV3-1 (or the pseudogene TRBV3-2) and TRBJ1-1; D gene uncertain. Germline V CDR1 and CDR2: LGHDT, YNNKEL (reference sequence). Trimming stripped 4 bases from V and 2 bases from J, with 11 bases between. The CDR3 is made up of 14 amino acids.

J is TRBJ1-2 and V is TRBV2, with TRBD1 identical over 10 bases. The V segment lost 7 bases and the J segment 3 bases; nucleotides outside the gene matches: 8. CDR3 length: 15 residues. Germline loops: CDR1 SNHLY, CDR2 FYNNEI. In DNA form, the CDR3 reads TGTGCCAGCAAACGACAGGGGGCGATGGACTATGGCTACACCTTC. Residues: CASKRQGAMDYGYTF.

The V gene is TRBV5-6, the J gene TRBJ2-7, with D possibly being TRBD1 or TRBD2 (5 bases each). The CDR3 has 15 residues. The germline V gene has CDR1 SGHDT and CDR2 YYEEEE. Trimming stripped 4 bases from V and 5 bases from J, with 19 bases between. The CDR3 sequence: CASSPLRDQPHEQYF. The DNA for the CDR3 is TGTGCCAGCAGCCCACTCCGGGACCAACCCCACGAGCAGTACTTC.

This chain links TRBV11-2 with TRBJ1-1; 9 positions agree with TRBD1. This CDR3 is built from 14 residues. Germline CDR1 is SGHAT and CDR2 is FQNNGV. V trimming: 3 bases; J trimming: 5 bases; junction bases outside the gene matches: 4. CDR3 residues: CASSFTGGYTEAFF. CDR3 sequence (DNA): TGTGCCAGCAGCTTTACAGGGGGCTATACTGAAGCTTTCTTT. The complete variable domain, with remaining parts taken from reference TRBV11-2 and TRBJ1-1, reads EAGVAQSPRYKIIEKRQSVAFWCNPISGHATLYWYQQILGQGPKLLIQFQNNGVVDDSQLPKDRFSAERLKGVDSTLKIQPAKLEDSAVYLCASSFTGGYTEAFFGQGTRLTVV.

This chain joins TRBV5-1 and TRBJ1-1, with D possibly being TRBD1 (5 bases). Germline assignment: CDR1 SGHRS and CDR2 YFSETQ. Trimming took 0 bases from V and 4 from J, leaving 13 bases between them. The CDR3 length is 15 residues. The chain's CDR3 is CASSLEAGSITEAFF. The CDR3 DNA is TGCGCCAGCAGCTTGGAGGCAGGGTCCATCACTGAAGCTTTCTTT.